Listed here is a single TCR beta chain. Its antigen is unknown. This record belongs to a study of cytomegalovirus exposure and HLA in healthy donors. Overall study results and limits: As a later analysis revealed, most CMV-associated TCR beta chains appeared HLA-restricted.

Germline CDR1 and CDR2: MNHEY and SVGAGI. V lost 5 bases and J lost 7; bases outside the gene matches: 5. The CDR3 has 14 amino acids. The PCR employed 60 Vbeta primers together with 13 Jbeta primers. The repertoire was sequenced with immunoSEQ multiplex PCR; TCRdb's copy has only in-frame clones and lacks some. The sample table sets out roughly 84,000 clones. Sample: PBMCs. The chain joins TRBV6-5 to TRBJ1-5; TRBD1 aligns across 10 bases. This clonotype was obtained from a man between 45 and 60 years old in good health and CMV-seronegative. The CDR3 region has the DNA TGTGCCAGCAGTCCCGGGACAGGGGAACAGCCCCAGCATTTT. Translated, it gives CASSPGTGEQPQHF.